This T cell receptor beta chain was documented in a study of blood T cell repertoires in COVID-19. As for the study in general: There were acute and convalescent COVID-19 samples, and they came from the United States, Italy and Spain. From T cells, B-cell-depleted T cells, or PBMCs came the material, which was cDNA or gDNA.

The V and J ends lost 2 bases and 2 bases, in that order; junction bases with no gene match: 4. This CDR3 contains 16 residues. Germline V gives CDR1 LGHDT, CDR2 YNNKEL (reference sequence). In the authors' workflow: Amplified reference gene primers provided the basis for estimating nucleated cell counts. The data were produced by immunoSEQ multiplex PCR, yet TCRdb's version contains in-frame clones alone and is incomplete. From that table come the V and J calls and clone size; the DNA was used to work out D and trimming. The top ten clones hold around 5% of a sample with about 58,000 clones, around 79% of them seen once.

This sequence was found in a human donor in a cohort sampled during active COVID-19. The sample taken for sequencing was peripheral blood. The chain has TRBV3-1 (or the pseudogene TRBV3-2) and TRBJ2-5; 11 bases line up with TRBD1. The CDR3 nucleotides are TGTGCCAGCAGCCAACGGGACAGGGGGTCACAAGAGACCCAGTACTTC. Translation gives CASSQRDRGSQETQYF.